Listed below are T cell receptor beta chains from one sample, sequenced in a study of OX40 agonist ivuxolimab in advanced cancers. Assay: immunoSEQ multiplex PCR; the TCRdb copy retains only in-frame clones and omits some. The data show roughly 26,000 clones, roughly 70% seen once. Material: CD4+ or CD8+ T cells sorted from blood, obtained in a trial of the OX40 agonist ivuxolimab. These receptors all come from an adult with an advanced solid tumor such as melanoma, head and neck, liver or kidney cancer. Each CDR3 is given with its conserved first and last residue. D genes are given only for firm matches. Clone size, where shown, is once, few, many, or a class for clones that have expanded.

V gene	clone size	D gene	J gene	CDR3 protein	CDR3 DNA
TRBV14	NA	NA	TRBJ2-5	CASSQSALGKRATQYF	TGTGCCAGCAGCCAATCCGCTCTAGGCAAGAGAGCGACCCAGTACTTC
TRBV6-1	NA	NA	TRBJ1-3	CASRGLLGSGNTIYF	TGTGCCAGCAGAGGACTCCTTGGTTCTGGAAACACCATATATTTT
TRBV28	NA	NA	TRBJ2-7	CASSPSGLRGYEQYF	TGTGCCAGCAGCCCCTCAGGTCTTCGGGGCTACGAGCAGTACTTC
TRBV4-2	NA	TRBD2	TRBJ2-1	CASSQERGASEQFF	TGTGCCAGCAGCCAAGAGCGGGGGGCGAGTGAGCAGTTCTTC
TRBV5-1	NA	TRBD1	TRBJ2-2	CASSLNSGTANTGELFF	TGCGCCAGCAGCTTGAATTCCGGGACAGCAAACACCGGGGAGCTGTTTTTT
TRBV15	NA	NA	TRBJ1-5	CATSSARLANQPQHF	TGTGCCACCAGCAGCGCCAGGTTGGCCAATCAGCCCCAGCATTTT
TRBV5-5	NA	NA	TRBJ2-7	CASSLDTYYEQYF	TGTGCCAGCAGCCTGGACACATACTACGAGCAGTACTTC
TRBV2	few	NA	TRBJ1-5	CASSFSEGGDQPQHF	TGTGCCAGCAGTTTCTCCGAGGGGGGGGATCAGCCCCAGCATTTT
TRBV6-5	few	NA	TRBJ1-2	CASSEELETYGYTF	TGTGCCAGCAGTGAGGAGCTCGAGACTTATGGCTACACCTTC
TRBV27	NA	NA	TRBJ1-2	CASSLSGQGYGYTF	TGTGCCAGCAGTTTATCTGGGCAGGGCTATGGCTACACCTTC
TRBV11-2	NA	NA	TRBJ2-7	CASRPLQGTREQYF	TGTGCCAGCAGGCCCCTTCAGGGAACTAGGGAGCAGTACTTC
TRBV10-2	NA	NA	TRBJ1-2	CASSERDYGYTF	TGCGCCAGCAGTGAGAGGGACTATGGCTACACCTTC
TRBV5-4	NA	NA	TRBJ2-1	CASSLGYRSSYNEQFF	TGTGCCAGCAGCTTGGGCTACAGGAGCTCCTACAATGAGCAGTTCTTC
TRBV5-1	NA	TRBD1	TRBJ1-4	CASSLFTQGTNEKLFF	TGCGCCAGCAGCTTGTTCACACAGGGGACTAATGAAAAACTGTTTTTT
TRBV6-1	NA	TRBD1	TRBJ1-2	CATWGQANYGYTF	TGTGCCACGTGGGGACAGGCCAACTATGGCTACACCTTC
TRBV29-1	NA	NA	TRBJ1-1	CSVGRRNTEAFF	TGCAGCGTTGGCCGGCGAAACACTGAAGCTTTCTTT
TRBV6-1	once	NA	TRBJ1-5	CASRRTASNQPQHF	TGTGCCAGCAGACGGACAGCGAGCAATCAGCCCCAGCATTTT
TRBV5-8	NA	NA	TRBJ2-5	CASTTGEARRETQYF	TGTGCCAGCACCACTGGGGAGGCGCGCCGGGAGACCCAGTACTTC
TRBV7-2	NA	NA	TRBJ1-4	CASSLAGMNEKLFF	TGTGCCAGCAGCTTAGCCGGGATGAATGAAAAACTGTTTTTT
TRBV12-5	NA	NA	TRBJ2-7	CASGLNSYEQYF	TGTGCTAGTGGTTTGAACTCCTACGAGCAGTACTTC
TRBV5-6	once	TRBD2	TRBJ2-2	CASSQLGLAGGHDGELFF	TGTGCCAGCAGCCAACTGGGACTAGCGGGGGGCCACGACGGGGAGCTGTTTTTT
TRBV5-4	NA	NA	TRBJ1-1	CASSSSGIGMNTEAFF	TGTGCCAGCAGCTCCTCCGGGATAGGGATGAACACTGAAGCTTTCTTT
TRBV2	NA	NA	TRBJ2-2	CASSYLRVTGELFF	TGTGCCAGCAGCTACCTTAGGGTTACCGGGGAGCTGTTTTTT
TRBV7-9	NA	NA	TRBJ2-7	CASSGNYEQYF	TGTGCCAGCAGCGGAAACTACGAGCAGTACTTC
TRBV4-2	NA	TRBD1	TRBJ1-1	CASLAGGLGTEAFF	TGTGCCAGCTTGGCAGGGGGCTTGGGGACTGAAGCTTTCTTT
TRBV13	NA	TRBD2	TRBJ2-3	CASSLAGGITDTQYF	TGTGCCAGCAGCTTAGCGGGGGGGATCACAGATACGCAGTATTTT
TRBV7-8	NA	TRBD2	TRBJ2-3	CASSYLSSLAGGPGDTQYF	TGTGCCAGCAGCTACCTCAGCTCGCTAGCGGGGGGGCCGGGAGATACGCAGTATTTT
TRBV30	NA	NA	TRBJ2-7	CAWSALPGKDYEQYF	TGTGCCTGGAGCGCTTTACCAGGGAAAGACTACGAGCAGTACTTC
TRBV30	once	TRBD1	TRBJ2-1	CAWSVPGTGVYEQFF	TGTGCCTGGAGTGTACCCGGGACAGGGGTGTATGAGCAGTTCTTC
TRBV5-4	NA	TRBD1	TRBJ1-5	CASSSLSPRQGNQPQHF	TGTGCCAGCAGCTCATTGTCACCCCGACAGGGAAATCAGCCCCAGCATTTT
TRBV4-2	NA	TRBD2	TRBJ2-2	CASSQGPGLAGGGTGELFF	TGTGCCAGCAGCCAAGGACCCGGACTAGCGGGGGGCGGCACCGGGGAGCTGTTTTTT
TRBV29-1	few	NA	TRBJ1-1	CSVGKGMGTEAFF	TGCAGCGTTGGCAAGGGTATGGGCACTGAAGCTTTCTTT